Detailed here is one T cell receptor (beta chain). What it binds is unknown. TCR cDNA, made by 5'RACE template switching, carried an added universal primer site and UMIs. Using its own MiXCR run on the 5' RACE reads, TCRdb lists one record per CDR3 protein. The sample holds under 90,000 distinct CDR3 sequences, over 6.5% seen once. This entry belongs to a study of T cells after yellow fever vaccination. From germline, CDR1 is MNHEY and CDR2 SVGAGI. The germline V and J ends were trimmed by 2 bases and 4 bases, with 6 bases remaining between them. The CDR3 runs 13 residues. Study-level points and caveats: Reappearing after the booster were most of the clones from primary vaccination (96% CD4, approximately 86% CD8). Some clonotypes, a small share, were shared between CD4 and CD8 compartments.

The gene calls are TRBV6-5 and TRBJ1-5; D is unclear. This TCR came from a man younger than 30 who received the YFV17D yellow fever vaccine. The sequenced sample was CD8+ T cells sorted from PBMCs, obtained about 49 days after the first yellow fever vaccination. CDR3 sequence reads: CASSYLINQPQHF. The CDR3 coding sequence is TGTGCCAGCAGTTACCTCATAAATCAGCCCCAGCATTTT.